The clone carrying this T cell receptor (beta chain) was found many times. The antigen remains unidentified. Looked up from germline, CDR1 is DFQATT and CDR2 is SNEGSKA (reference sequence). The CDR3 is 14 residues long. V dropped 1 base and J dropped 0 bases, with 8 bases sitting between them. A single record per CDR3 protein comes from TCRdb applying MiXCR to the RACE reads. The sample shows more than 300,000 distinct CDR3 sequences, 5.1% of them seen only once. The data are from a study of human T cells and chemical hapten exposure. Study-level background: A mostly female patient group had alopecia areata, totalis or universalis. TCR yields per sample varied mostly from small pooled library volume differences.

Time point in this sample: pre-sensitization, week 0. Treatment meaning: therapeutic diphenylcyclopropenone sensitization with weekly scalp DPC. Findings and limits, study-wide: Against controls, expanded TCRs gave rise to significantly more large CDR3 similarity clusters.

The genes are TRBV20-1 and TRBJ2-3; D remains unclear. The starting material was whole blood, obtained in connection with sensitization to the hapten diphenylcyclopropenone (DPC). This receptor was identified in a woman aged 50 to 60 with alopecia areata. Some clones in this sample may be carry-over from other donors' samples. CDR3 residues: CSARAGLSTDTQYF. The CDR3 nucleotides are TGCAGTGCTAGAGCCGGCCTAAGCACAGATACGCAGTATTTT.